Listed here are 28 T cell receptor beta chains from one sample, sequenced in a study of shared clonotypes between healthy human individuals (dated by TCRdb to 2020 to 2021). CD8 naive samples consisted of CD45RO-negative cells that were positively selected for CCR7, yielding a CD45RA+CCR7+ population without TemRA cells. Library preparation used the immunoSEQ multiplex PCR assay. Here the immuneACCESS table is served through TCRdb, limited to in-frame sequences with V and J called. Missing clones are a known gap in these copies; in checked studies unresolved V genes cover under half, and the rest lacks a known reason. The sample profile shows about 1,800,000 clones; about 95% of them were found once. 0.95% to 1.5% of the sample belongs to the ten largest clones. The sequencing input was naive CD8+ T cells sorted from blood. Explained via the paper, the cell subset or site label denotes: CD45RA+CCR7+. Receptors originate from a man between 18 and 35 years old in good health.

CDR3 nucleotide sequence: TGTGCCAGCAGAAGCACCGGGGAGCTGTTTTTT. This gives the protein CASRSTGELFF. The chain recombines TRBV27 with TRBJ2-2; D not certain. Trimming pared 6 bases from V and 4 bases from J, leaving 3 bases between. The CDR3 totals 11 residues. Per the germline V gene, CDR1 is MNHEY and CDR2 is SMNVEV (reference sequence).

This chain links TRBV6-5 with TRBJ2-1; 7 bases are a match to TRBD1. V gave up 6 bases and J gave up 6 bases; unmatched junction bases: 5. This CDR3 is 13 amino acids long. CDR1 and CDR2 (germline): MNHEY, SVGAGI. The CDR3 region is CASRLTGANEQFF. CDR3 nucleotides: TGTGCCAGCAGGCTCACAGGGGCCAATGAGCAGTTCTTC.

The chain joins TRBV4-3 to TRBJ2-1; 8 bases align to TRBD2. The CDR3 loop spans 16 amino acids. Looked up from germline, CDR1 is LGHNA and CDR2 is YSLEER. V shed 0 bases, J shed 2 bases, and the junction held 3 bases outside the gene matches. The CDR3 loop reads CASSQEPGGPYNEQFF. CDR3 in DNA: TGCGCCAGCAGCCAAGAACCGGGAGGGCCCTACAATGAGCAGTTCTTC.

Here the CDR3 reads CASSLTRNTGELFF. In DNA form, the CDR3 reads TGCGCCAGCAGCCTAACAAGGAACACCGGGGAGCTGTTTTTT. The chain carries TRBV4-1 and TRBJ2-2; the D is unclear. Germline V gives CDR1 MGHRA, CDR2 YSYEKL. The length of the CDR3 is 14 residues. V was trimmed by 4 bases and J by 1 base, leaving 7 bases between them.

This clone was detected only once. The genes are TRBV7-2 and TRBJ1-1; D gene unclear. Trimming removed 0 bases at V and 5 bases at J, with 10 bases between. Germline V lookup: CDR1 SGHTA, CDR2 FQGNSA. The CDR3 covers 14 residues. The CDR3 DNA reads as TGTGCCAGCAGCTTAGCTCTTCGGGGAACTGAAGCTTTCTTT. This gives the protein CASSLALRGTEAFF.

V gene TRBV4-3 combines with J gene TRBJ2-1; TRBD2 matches at 8 bases. V trimming: 3 bases; J trimming: 2 bases; junction bases outside the gene matches: 3. The CDR3 spans 15 residues. Germline V lookup: CDR1 LGHNA, CDR2 YSLEER. The CDR3 DNA is TGCGCCAGCAGCCAGAGCGGGAGTACCTACAATGAGCAGTTCTTC. The encoded protein is CASSQSGSTYNEQFF.

Worth noting for this clone: The same CDR3 arises from other DNA sequences in this sample as well. The J gene is TRBJ2-7, the V gene TRBV18, with 7 bases aligning to TRBD1. Trimming took 3 bases from V and 0 from J; bases not matched to a gene: 8. The CDR3 is 16 residues long. Germline CDR1 KGHSH, CDR2 LQKENI. In nucleotides, the CDR3 is TGTGCCAGCTCACCCCCGGACAGGTCATCCTCCTACGAGCAGTACTTC. This encodes CASSPPDRSSSYEQYF.

This chain joins TRBV4-1 and TRBJ2-2, with a possible D match to TRBD2 (6 bases). This CDR3 is 15 amino acids long. CDR1 and CDR2 (germline): MGHRA, YSYEKL. V lost 1 base and J lost 5, with 11 bases in between. CDR3 DNA: TGCGCCAGCAGCCAAGTAGCGGCGACGACCGGGGAGCTGTTTTTT. It translates to CASSQVAATTGELFF.

The V call is TRBV6-5, the J call TRBJ2-5, with 9 bases matching TRBD1. V shed 5 bases, J shed 5 bases, and the junction held 9 bases outside the gene matches. Germline-derived CDR1 and CDR2 are MNHEY and SVGAGI. The CDR3 sequence is 15 residues long. Here the CDR3 reads CASSPGTGFGETQYF. CDR3 sequence (DNA): TGTGCCAGCAGTCCCGGGACAGGGTTTGGGGAGACCCAGTACTTC.

This clone was observed a single time. The chain recombines TRBV6-5 with TRBJ2-7; 7 bases are a match to TRBD2. The CDR3 totals 14 residues. Germline CDR1 reads MNHEY; CDR2 reads SVGAGI. The junction had 7 bases not matched to a gene; V was cut back by 6 bases and J by 2 bases. DNA of the CDR3: TGTGCCAGCAGCCAGACAGCGGGAACCTACGAGCAGTACTTC. Its protein product is CASSQTAGTYEQYF.

The V and J genes are TRBV13 and TRBJ1-2, with 9 positions matching TRBD1. The CDR3 is made up of 15 amino acids. Germline V gene lookup returns CDR1 PRHDT and CDR2 FYEKMQ (reference sequence). Unmatched junction bases numbered 10, after V lost 5 bases and J lost 6 bases. CDR3 in amino acids: CASSPRDRVNNGYTF. As DNA, the CDR3 is TGTGCCAGCAGCCCCCGGGACAGGGTGAATAATGGCTACACCTTC.

V usage is TRBV7-9 and J usage is TRBJ2-5; D is perhaps TRBD1 (5 bases). The CDR3 runs to 15 residues. Per germline, CDR1 SEHNR and CDR2 FQNEAQ (reference sequence). V was clipped by 5 bases and J by 0 bases, with 13 bases between them. CDR3 sequence reads: CASSPTAWYQETQYF. CDR3 DNA sequence: TGTGCCAGCAGCCCGACAGCTTGGTACCAAGAGACCCAGTACTTC.

The gene calls are TRBV27 and TRBJ2-7; weak D call: TRBD2 (7 bases). Germline loops: CDR1 MNHEY, CDR2 SMNVEV (reference sequence). V shed 3 bases and J shed 4 bases, with 22 bases lying between them. This CDR3 contains 17 residues. The CDR3 region is CASSLLRGGAGSYEQYF. In DNA form, the CDR3 reads TGTGCCAGCAGTTTGTTGAGGGGGGGGGCTGGAAGTTACGAGCAGTACTTC.

V is TRBV14 and J is TRBJ2-3, with D uncertain. Germline V gene lookup returns CDR1 SGHDN and CDR2 FVKESK. The V end lost 0 bases, the J end lost 0 bases, and 4 bases lay between the germline ends. This CDR3 spans 14 amino acids. The CDR3 sequence is CASSQEQSTDTQYF. CDR3 nucleotide sequence: TGTGCCAGCAGCCAAGAGCAGAGCACAGATACGCAGTATTTT.

The rearrangement links TRBV23-1 to TRBJ1-6; D unresolved. TRBV23-1 carries the ORF label, with uncertain function. The CDR3 extends over 16 amino acids. V was pared by 0 bases and J by 0 bases, with 6 bases between. The CDR3 protein is CASSQSKSSYNSPLHF. The CDR3 DNA sequence: TGCGCCAGCAGTCAATCGAAGAGCTCCTATAATTCACCCCTCCACTTT.

This chain joins TRBV29-1 and TRBJ2-3; TRBD2 agrees at 12 bases. The germline gives CDR1 SQVTM, CDR2 ANQGSEA. The CDR3 has 15 residues. V was clipped by 2 bases and J by 4 bases; unmatched bases: 4. The CDR3 loop is CSVELAGGAADTQYF. CDR3 sequence (DNA): TGCAGCGTTGAACTAGCGGGAGGGGCTGCAGATACGCAGTATTTT.

The chain joins TRBV9 to TRBJ1-2, with 7 bases aligning to TRBD1. The CDR3 is made up of 14 amino acids. Germline-derived CDR1 and CDR2 are SGDLS and YYNGEE. Trimming at V came to 2 bases and at J to 6 bases, leaving 7 bases not matched to a gene. CDR3 amino acids: CASSVTDTGDGYTF. CDR3 DNA sequence: TGTGCCAGCAGCGTTACCGATACAGGGGATGGCTACACCTTC.

CDR3 in DNA: TGCGCCAGCAGCCAGCTACAGGGGTTTGGCACTGAAGCTTTCTTT. Translation gives CASSQLQGFGTEAFF. The rearrangement links TRBV4-1 to TRBJ1-1; 7 bases are shared with TRBD1. The CDR3 has 15 amino acids. Germline trimming cut 3 bases from V and 4 bases from J; bases unmatched to any gene: 8. Germline V gene lookup returns CDR1 MGHRA and CDR2 YSYEKL.

The V gene is TRBV30, the J gene TRBJ2-3; 7 nucleotides line up with TRBD2. The CDR3 has 14 residues. CDR1 is GTSNPN, CDR2 SVGIG, per germline (reference sequence). The V and J ends lost 0 bases and 5 bases, in that order; junction bases with no gene match: 5. CDR3 in DNA: TGTGCCTGGAGTGTAGCGGGGAGTAAAGATACGCAGTATTTT. Protein sequence: CAWSVAGSKDTQYF. The full variable domain, its missing parts supplied by reference TRBV30 and TRBJ2-3, is SQTIHQWPATLVQPVGSPLSLECTVEGTSNPNLYWYRQAAGRGLQLLFYSVGIGQISSEVPQNLSASRPQDRQFILSSKKLLLSDSGFYLCAWSVAGSKDTQYFGPGTRLTVL.

With respect to this clone: Other nucleotide sequences from this sample produce the same CDR3. The chain links TRBV4-1 to TRBJ2-7, with TRBD2 matching 8 bases. This CDR3 has 15 amino acids. V dropped 1 base and J dropped 3; count of bases not matched to a gene: 5. Germline assignment: CDR1 MGHRA and CDR2 YSYEKL. The CDR3 region is CASSQVRGGSYEQYF. CDR3 coding DNA: TGCGCCAGCAGCCAAGTCCGGGGGGGGAGCTACGAGCAGTACTTC.

The chain links TRBV27 to TRBJ2-3; D is undetermined. The V end lost 3 bases, the J end lost 4 bases, and 8 bases lay between the germline ends. CDR3 length: 13 amino acids. Germline CDR1 and CDR2: MNHEY and SMNVEV (reference sequence). DNA of the CDR3: TGTGCCAGCAGTTTCTCGTCGGCAGATACGCAGTATTTT. Translated, it gives CASSFSSADTQYF.

The chain is built from TRBV5-1 and TRBJ2-1, with 10 bases aligning to TRBD2. The ends lost 4 bases at V and 6 bases at J; junction bases unmatched: 10. CDR1 and CDR2 (germline): SGHRS, YFSETQ. The CDR3 covers 16 residues. CDR3 amino acids: CASSDPLAGVANEQFF. For the CDR3, the DNA is TGCGCCAGCAGCGACCCTCTAGCGGGAGTTGCCAATGAGCAGTTCTTC.

CDR3 sequence reads: CASIRAYEQYF. Here the CDR3 DNA reads TGTGCCAGCATCAGGGCCTACGAGCAGTACTTC. V is TRBV6-5 and J is TRBJ2-7; D may be TRBD1 (5 bases). The CDR3 sequence is 11 residues long. V lost 7 bases to trimming and J lost 2 bases, with 6 bases between them. Germline V gene lookup returns CDR1 MNHEY and CDR2 SVGAGI.

This clone showed up just once. CDR3 DNA sequence: TGTGCCAGCAGCTCCCTTGGTGATGAAAAACTGTTTTTT. Amino acid sequence: CASSSLGDEKLFF. This rearrangement joins TRBV11-2 to TRBJ1-4; D call uncertain. V was clipped by 4 bases and J by 6 bases, with 9 bases between them. The CDR3 extends over 13 amino acids. Germline CDR1 reads SGHAT; CDR2 reads FQNNGV.

As DNA, the CDR3 is TGCGCCAGCAGCCAAGATCTGGCGAGGGCCGAGACCCAGTACTTC. This codes for CASSQDLARAETQYF. The chain carries TRBV4-3 and TRBJ2-5; tentative D call: TRBD2 (5 bases). Germline loops: CDR1 LGHNA, CDR2 YSLEER. The CDR3 has 15 amino acids. Trimming stripped 0 bases from V and 5 bases from J, with 13 bases between.

The CDR3 region is CASSILLPEARTTNIQYF. The CDR3, as DNA: TGTGCCAGTAGTATCCTGCTGCCCGAGGCTAGGACGACAAACATTCAGTACTTC. The chain has TRBV19 and TRBJ2-4; D is ambiguous. Trimming pared 3 bases from V and 6 bases from J, leaving 24 bases between. This CDR3 comprises 18 residues. The germline V gene has CDR1 LNHDA and CDR2 SQIVND (reference sequence).

V gene TRBV13 combines with J gene TRBJ1-1; TRBD1 might be the D (5 bases). The CDR3 is 15 residues long. CDR1 is PRHDT and CDR2 is FYEKMQ in the germline V gene (reference sequence). Trimming left V 5 bases short and J 4 bases short, with 17 bases between. The CDR3 coding sequence is TGTGCCAGCAGCCCCTTCGGGGGGGAGAGCACTGAAGCTTTCTTT. Translation gives CASSPFGGESTEAFF.

The chain recombines TRBV2 with TRBJ1-2; D remains ambiguous. With 1 base removed from V and 1 base from J, the gap between germline ends came to 10 bases. Germline values: CDR1 SNHLY, CDR2 FYNNEI. The CDR3 has 15 residues. The CDR3 bases are TGTGCCAGCAGTGAAGGGACCGGCGATAACTATGGCTACACCTTC. It codes for CASSEGTGDNYGYTF.